The clone carrying this T cell receptor (beta chain) was seen only a few times. This sample is drawn from a study of post-analysis software for immune sequencing data. Carried by the TCR beta cDNA libraries were unique molecular identifiers. TCRdb used MiXCR to reprocess the PCR reads, holding one entry per CDR3 protein. This table holds about 460,000 distinct CDR3 sequences, less than 45% found once. Sequenced material: blood. The clonotype comes from a girl aged 5 to 17 with multiple sclerosis.

CDR3: CASSLERQGSDEQYF. The CDR3 nucleotides are TGTGCCAGCTCCCTAGAGAGACAGGGGTCGGACGAGCAGTACTTC. The chain joins TRBV18 to TRBJ2-7; the match to TRBD1 covers 8 bases. This CDR3 comprises 15 residues. The trim removed 6 bases at V and 5 bases at J, leaving 12 bases unmatched. Germline V lookup: CDR1 KGHSH, CDR2 LQKENI.